These 9 T cell receptor beta chains were sequenced from one sample in a study of CD8 T cells in ankylosing spondylitis. The antigens of these receptors remain unknown. TCRdb re-called the 5' RACE reads with MiXCR, one entry per CDR3 protein. Here the sample spans hundreds of thousands of distinct CDR3 sequences, about 12% being singletons. Study results and limitations: Eight highly homologous variants formed a TCR beta motif that appeared characteristic of ankylosing spondylitis blood.

Sequenced input: blood, either unsorted or a sorted T cell fraction (not recorded which). Receptors were obtained from a male donor with ankylosing spondylitis.

The CDR3 loop is CASSPQTGAGETQYF. In DNA form, the CDR3 reads TGTGCCAGCAGCCCGCAGACAGGGGCAGGGGAGACCCAGTACTTC. The genes are TRBV7-3 and TRBJ2-5, with TRBD1 identical over 8 bases. This CDR3 comprises 15 residues. Germline CDR1 is SGHTA and CDR2 is FQGTGA. V was pared by 5 bases and J by 5 bases, with 10 bases of the junction left unmatched.

In this sample, this clonotype turned up a few times. The rearrangement uses TRBV7-2 and TRBJ2-3, with 9 bases lining up with TRBD2. The CDR3 contains 17 residues. Trimming cost V 6 bases and J 1 base; bases outside gene matches: 11. The germline CDR1 and CDR2 sequences are SGHTA and FQGNSA. The CDR3 bases are TGTGCCAGCAGTATTATGGTGAGGACTAGCGGCACAGATACGCAGTATTTT. This translates into CASSIMVRTSGTDTQYF.

This clonotype was observed a few times. The chain has TRBV6-1 and TRBJ2-1; D assignment may be TRBD1 or TRBD2 (6 bases each). The ends were cut back, 6 bases at V and 1 base at J, with 13 bases in the middle. The CDR3 length is 15 residues. Germline V lookup: CDR1 MNHNS, CDR2 SASEGT. CDR3 DNA: TGTGCCAGCAGGGGGGGCGGCAAATCCTACAATGAGCAGTTCTTC. Translating it yields CASRGGGKSYNEQFF.

Regarding this clonotype: One junction end does not reproduce the germline sequence, and a read error may be involved. The chain combines TRBV7-7 with TRBJ2-1; 7 nucleotides line up with TRBD1. CDR1 and CDR2 (germline): SSHAT, FNYEAQ (reference sequence). The CDR3 contains 13 residues. CDR3 region: CASSLDRSNEQFF. The CDR3 bases are TGTGCTAGCAGCTTGGACAGGTCCAATGAGCAGTTCTTC.

This clonotype was found many times. The chain employs TRBV10-3 and TRBJ1-1, with D possibly TRBD1 on 5 matching bases. The CDR3 extends over 12 amino acids. V was cut by 7 bases and J by 3 bases, with 9 bases left in between. Germline V lookup: CDR1 ENHRY, CDR2 SYGVKD. DNA of the CDR3: TGTGCCATCAAACAAGGGGACACTGAAGCTTTCTTT. It codes for CAIKQGDTEAFF.

This clonotype was counted ten times or more. The chain combines TRBV27 with TRBJ2-7, with 7 bases identical to TRBD1. Germline V CDR1 and CDR2: MNHEY, SMNVEV (reference sequence). Unmatched junction bases numbered 11, after V lost 6 bases and J lost 3 bases. The CDR3 runs 15 residues. CDR3 DNA: TGTGCCAGCAGATCTAAGTGGGACAGCTTCTACGAGCAGTACTTC. It codes for CASRSKWDSFYEQYF.

This clonotype was seen at least ten times. The genes are TRBV18 and TRBJ2-4; 10 bases align to TRBD1. The CDR3 sequence is 17 residues long. Germline assignment: CDR1 KGHSH and CDR2 LQKENI. The trim removed 6 bases at V and 0 bases at J, leaving 8 bases unmatched. This CDR3 reads CASSPGTGVLAKNIQYF. In nucleotides, the CDR3 is TGTGCCAGCTCGCCCGGGACAGGGGTTCTAGCCAAAAACATTCAGTACTTC.

This clonotype appeared a few times. V is TRBV20-1 and J is TRBJ2-1; 9 nucleotides match TRBD2. The CDR3 has 16 residues. CDR1 is DFQATT, CDR2 SNEGSKA, per germline (reference sequence). Trimming removed 4 bases from V and 1 base from J; junction bases left unmatched: 8. The CDR3 DNA reads TGCAGTGCTATAACTTTAGCGGGAGAGTCCTACAATGAGCAGTTCTTC. Protein product: CSAITLAGESYNEQFF.

At least ten counts were recorded for this clonotype. This sequence joins TRBV5-1 and TRBJ1-5; D is ambiguous. CDR1 and CDR2 from the germline V gene are SGHRS and YFSETQ. Trimming shortened V by 0 bases and J by 2 bases, and 9 bases separated the two germline ends. The length of the CDR3 is 15 residues. CDR3 loop: CASSLGPGGNQPQHF. The CDR3 bases are TGCGCCAGCAGCTTGGGGCCTGGGGGCAATCAGCCCCAGCATTTT.